These T cell receptor beta chains were read from a single sample in a study of cytomegalovirus exposure and HLA in healthy donors. Repertoires were generated with immunoSEQ multiplex PCR, while TCRdb's copy carries only in-frame clones and drops some. The profile covers about 190,000 clones, with 65% to 75% appearing a single time and under 5% taken by the ten largest. Sample: PBMCs. The receptors here all came from a young man in good health and CMV-seropositive. Both conserved end residues are part of each CDR3. A clone size is listed for some rows: how often the clone was seen (once, few, many), or a class if it is expanded.

clone_size: .; v_call: TRBV30; j_call: TRBJ1-1; cdr3_aa: CAWSVRGSGTEAFF
clone_size: few; v_call: TRBV5-8; j_call: TRBJ2-7; cdr3_aa: CASSTWTAPYEQYF
clone_size: few; v_call: TRBV6-6; j_call: TRBJ1-5; cdr3_aa: CASSYGTQNQPQHF
clone_size: .; v_call: TRBV15; j_call: TRBJ2-1; cdr3_aa: CATSRLAGVLFF
clone_size: .; v_call: TRBV5-4; j_call: TRBJ1-5; cdr3_aa: CASSVTGASNQPQHF
clone_size: .; v_call: TRBV7-8; j_call: TRBJ1-1; cdr3_aa: CASSVKRDRAAFF
clone_size: .; v_call: TRBV4-3; j_call: TRBJ2-3; cdr3_aa: CASSQDLPSGSTDTQYF
clone_size: .; v_call: TRBV11-1; j_call: .; cdr3_aa: CASSFQGDVGYEQYF
clone_size: .; v_call: TRBV19; j_call: TRBJ2-7; cdr3_aa: CASSITTGSYEQYF
clone_size: few; v_call: TRBV6-6; j_call: TRBJ2-7; cdr3_aa: CASSRRTSGRVHEQYF
clone_size: .; v_call: TRBV5-6; j_call: TRBJ1-1; cdr3_aa: CASSRTGGDGEAFF
clone_size: .; v_call: TRBV6-5; j_call: TRBJ1-1; cdr3_aa: CASSTGYGTEAFF
clone_size: .; v_call: TRBV30; j_call: TRBJ1-1; cdr3_aa: CAWSLLGNTEAFF
clone_size: few; v_call: TRBV5-1; j_call: TRBJ2-1; cdr3_aa: CASSLGLVDEQFF
clone_size: few; v_call: TRBV5-4; j_call: TRBJ2-1; cdr3_aa: CASSFGASGRPDEQFF
clone_size: once; v_call: TRBV19; j_call: TRBJ2-3; cdr3_aa: CASLSGSGGASDTQYF
clone_size: .; v_call: TRBV6-4; j_call: TRBJ2-1; cdr3_aa: CASSSTSGANNEQFF
clone_size: .; v_call: TRBV15; j_call: TRBJ1-1; cdr3_aa: CATSRGGEGGAFF
clone_size: .; v_call: TRBV18; j_call: TRBJ1-1; cdr3_aa: CASSPQGVNTEAFF
clone_size: .; v_call: TRBV7-2; j_call: TRBJ2-7; cdr3_aa: CASSRVGYEQYF
clone_size: .; v_call: TRBV14; j_call: TRBJ2-7; cdr3_aa: CASSQGLAGLFYEQYF
clone_size: .; v_call: TRBV7-9; j_call: TRBJ2-1; cdr3_aa: CASSLVGGGGSSYNEQFF
clone_size: .; v_call: TRBV19; j_call: TRBJ1-1; cdr3_aa: CASIGGGQNTEAFF
clone_size: .; v_call: TRBV9; j_call: TRBJ1-2; cdr3_aa: CASSVAKEGNYGYTF
clone_size: few; v_call: TRBV5-6; j_call: TRBJ2-7; cdr3_aa: CASSRGDTSSYEQYF
clone_size: .; v_call: TRBV5-6; j_call: TRBJ2-1; cdr3_aa: CASRTDREEDNEQFF
clone_size: few; v_call: TRBV29-1; j_call: TRBJ1-5; cdr3_aa: CSVEAGVGQPQHF
clone_size: .; v_call: TRBV10-3; j_call: TRBJ2-7; cdr3_aa: CASLGDRGSYEQYF
clone_size: .; v_call: TRBV27; j_call: TRBJ2-1; cdr3_aa: CASSPGQGPYNEQFF
clone_size: .; v_call: TRBV19; j_call: TRBJ2-1; cdr3_aa: CASSITYNEQFF
clone_size: .; v_call: TRBV11-2; j_call: TRBJ2-7; cdr3_aa: CASSLSETASYEQYF
clone_size: .; v_call: TRBV4-1; j_call: TRBJ2-2; cdr3_aa: CASSQEGTGATTNTGELFF
clone_size: .; v_call: TRBV6-1; j_call: .; cdr3_aa: CASNSGGPNSYEQYF
clone_size: .; v_call: TRBV28; j_call: TRBJ2-7; cdr3_aa: CASSSPGFLYEQYF
clone_size: .; v_call: TRBV9; j_call: TRBJ2-7; cdr3_aa: CASSVGPRDSRYEQYF
clone_size: .; v_call: TRBV7-2; j_call: TRBJ1-6; cdr3_aa: CASSLDRDSPLHF
clone_size: .; v_call: TRBV25-1; j_call: TRBJ2-2; cdr3_aa: CASSETRGPLSRELFF
clone_size: .; v_call: TRBV9; j_call: TRBJ1-2; cdr3_aa: CASSVYDGNYGYTF
clone_size: few; v_call: TRBV12-5; j_call: TRBJ1-1; cdr3_aa: CASGLGTGYTEAFF
clone_size: .; v_call: TRBV4-3; j_call: TRBJ2-4; cdr3_aa: CASSQDVFEGAKNIQYF
clone_size: .; v_call: TRBV20-1; j_call: TRBJ1-2; cdr3_aa: CSAVTAGYTF
clone_size: .; v_call: TRBV9; j_call: TRBJ2-5; cdr3_aa: CASSATSGVNAQYF
clone_size: .; v_call: TRBV7-9; j_call: TRBJ2-7; cdr3_aa: CASSHLGTSTEPTYEQYF
clone_size: .; v_call: TRBV5-1; j_call: TRBJ2-2; cdr3_aa: CASSLTSGIAGELFF
clone_size: once; v_call: TRBV5-1; j_call: TRBJ2-2; cdr3_aa: CASSLIPGGAGTGELFF
clone_size: .; v_call: TRBV7-2; j_call: TRBJ1-2; cdr3_aa: CASSLEGANYGYTF
clone_size: few; v_call: TRBV29-1; j_call: TRBJ2-1; cdr3_aa: CSVEGGGNEQFF
clone_size: .; v_call: TRBV7-9; j_call: TRBJ1-2; cdr3_aa: CASSLEDRGYGYTF
clone_size: .; v_call: TRBV4-3; j_call: TRBJ2-4; cdr3_aa: CASSQDLAGATKNIQYF
clone_size: .; v_call: TRBV28; j_call: TRBJ1-5; cdr3_aa: CASSLSTGGGLGQPQHF
clone_size: .; v_call: TRBV5-1; j_call: TRBJ2-7; cdr3_aa: CASRPGVGQGSLYEQYF
clone_size: .; v_call: TRBV9; j_call: TRBJ2-7; cdr3_aa: CASSASGGAYEQYF
clone_size: once; v_call: TRBV9; j_call: TRBJ2-3; cdr3_aa: CASSGRTSADTQYF
clone_size: .; v_call: TRBV19; j_call: TRBJ2-7; cdr3_aa: CASRVFNPGATYEQYF
clone_size: .; v_call: TRBV14; j_call: TRBJ2-6; cdr3_aa: CASSPYSGANVLTF
clone_size: .; v_call: TRBV4-1; j_call: TRBJ1-2; cdr3_aa: CASSQDWGVGNYGYTF
clone_size: .; v_call: TRBV6-6; j_call: .; cdr3_aa: CASSPRYEQYF